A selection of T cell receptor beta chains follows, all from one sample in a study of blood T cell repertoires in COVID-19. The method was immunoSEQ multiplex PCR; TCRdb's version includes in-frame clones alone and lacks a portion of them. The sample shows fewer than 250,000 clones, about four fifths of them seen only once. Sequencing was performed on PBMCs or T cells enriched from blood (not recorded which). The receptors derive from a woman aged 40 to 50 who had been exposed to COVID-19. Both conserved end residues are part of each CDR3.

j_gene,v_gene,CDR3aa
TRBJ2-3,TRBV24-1,CATSFMGGAADF
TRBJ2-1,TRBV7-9,CASCLGTNNEQFF
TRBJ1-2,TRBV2,CASRGGQTYGYTF
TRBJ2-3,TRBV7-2,CASSPRLAEGTDTQYF
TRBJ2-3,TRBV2,CASKGIAGVGTDTQYF
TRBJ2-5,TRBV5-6,CASSFAVEETQYF
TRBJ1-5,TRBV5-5,CASSLTTGGAGPQHF
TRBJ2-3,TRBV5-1,CASSLQGAADTQYF
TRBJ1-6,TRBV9,CASQKGGDNSPLHF
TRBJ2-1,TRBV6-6,CASNQLGQSREQFF
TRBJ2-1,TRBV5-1,CASSPSGGFNEQFF
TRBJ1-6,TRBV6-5,CASSTGFYNSPLHF
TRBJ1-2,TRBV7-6,CASSPRTVSDGYTF
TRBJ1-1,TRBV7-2,CASSLAGALNTEAFF
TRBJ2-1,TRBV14,CASSQEQGAAYNEQFF
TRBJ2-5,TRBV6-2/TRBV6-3,CASSYSTSGVKETQYF
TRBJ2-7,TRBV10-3,CAISESGLVSYEQYF
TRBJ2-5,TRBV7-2,CASSLVKQTQYF
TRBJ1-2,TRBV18,CASSPGDRAYGYTF
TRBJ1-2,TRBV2,CASTYSNYGYTF